One sample yielded the 19 T cell receptor beta chains listed below, sequenced in a study of cytomegalovirus exposure and HLA in healthy donors. TCRdb's table, derived via immunoSEQ multiplex PCR, lists solely in-frame clones and lacks some. Of 150,000 to 200,000 clones listed, approximately 96% are singletons. The sample consisted of PBMCs. The receptors were sampled from a woman between 18 and 29 years old in good health and CMV-seronegative.

The chain couples TRBV30 to TRBJ2-7; D possibly corresponds to TRBD1 (5 bases). The CDR3 consists of 17 residues. Trimming removed 0 bases from V and 0 bases from J, with 18 bases in between. Germline V lookup: CDR1 GTSNPN, CDR2 SVGIG (reference sequence). The CDR3 sequence: CAWSVWVGALSSYEQYF. The CDR3 DNA sequence: TGTGCCTGGAGTGTATGGGTTGGGGCCCTGAGCTCCTACGAGCAGTACTTC.

The CDR3 here is CASSATRVASSYNSPLHF. Written as DNA, the CDR3 is TGTGCCAGCAGCGCCACGAGGGTGGCGAGCTCCTATAATTCACCCCTCCACTTT. The rearrangement links TRBV7-8 to TRBJ1-6; D is unclear. CDR1 SGHVS and CDR2 FQNEAQ come from the germline V gene. The CDR3 spans 18 residues. Trimming left V 5 bases short and J 0 bases short, with 17 bases between.

The chain links TRBV6-5 to TRBJ1-5, with a possible D match to TRBD1 (6 bases). The CDR3 has 13 amino acids. The ends were cut back, 5 bases at V and 1 base at J, with 6 bases in the middle. CDR1 MNHEY and CDR2 SVGAGI come from the germline V gene. The CDR3 is CASSDRSNQPQHF. In DNA, the CDR3 is TGTGCCAGCAGTGACAGGAGCAATCAGCCCCAGCATTTT.

In nucleotides, the CDR3 is TGCGCCAGCAGCCGCGGGGAAGTAGATACGCAGTATTTT. Residues: CASSRGEVDTQYF. The rearrangement uses TRBV4-3 and TRBJ2-3; D is possibly TRBD2 (6 bases). Germline loops: CDR1 LGHNA, CDR2 YSLEER. The length of the CDR3 is 13 residues. V was trimmed by 4 bases and J by 5 bases, leaving 10 bases between them.

The count of this clone is one. The rearrangement uses TRBV14 and TRBJ1-2; possibly TRBD1 for D (5 bases). The germline gives CDR1 SGHDN, CDR2 FVKESK. V lost 0 bases and J lost 8, with 16 bases in between. The CDR3 is 15 amino acids. The CDR3: CASSQDTEAGRGYTF. Here the CDR3 DNA reads TGTGCCAGCAGCCAAGATACCGAGGCAGGGCGCGGCTACACCTTC.

The CDR3 coding sequence is TGCGCCAGCAGCTCGGACTCATACAATGAGCAGTTCTTC. Its protein is CASSSDSYNEQFF. The chain combines TRBV5-1 with TRBJ2-1, with D possibly matching TRBD2 (5 bases). V lost 3 bases to trimming and J lost 4 bases, with 8 bases between them. The CDR3 has 13 residues. Germline CDR1 SGHRS, CDR2 YFSETQ. The full variable domain, with the rest looked up from reference TRBV5-1 and TRBJ2-1, is KAGVTQTPRYLIKTRGQQVTLSCSPISGHRSVSWYQQTPGQGLQFLFEYFSETQRNKGNFPGRFSGRQFSNSRSEMNVSTLELGDSALYLCASSSDSYNEQFFGPGTRLTVL.

The chain carries TRBV15 and TRBJ2-3; 8 positions match TRBD2. The V and J ends lost 1 base and 6 bases, in that order; junction bases with no gene match: 6. Looked up from germline, CDR1 is LNHNV and CDR2 is YYDKDF (reference sequence). This CDR3 has 15 amino acids. DNA for the CDR3: TGTGCCACCAGCAGAGTCGGGGGGGGGTCCGATACGCAGTATTTT. Residues: CATSRVGGGSDTQYF. Supplemented by reference TRBV15 and TRBJ2-3, the full variable domain reads DAMVIQNPRYQVTQFGKPVTLSCSQTLNHNVMYWYQQKSSQAPKLLFHYYDKDFNNEADTPDNFQSRRPNTSFCFLDIRSPGLGDTAMYLCATSRVGGGSDTQYFGPGTRLTVL.

This clone was recorded only once. This chain joins TRBV4-1 and TRBJ1-6; 7 nucleotides agree with TRBD1. After removal of 4 bases from V and 0 bases from J, the junction contained 9 bases not matched to a gene. Germline assignment: CDR1 MGHRA and CDR2 YSYEKL. CDR3 size: 18 residues. This chain's CDR3 is CASSLQTGSSSYNSPLHF. CDR3 DNA sequence: TGCGCCAGCAGCCTTCAGACAGGGTCGAGCTCCTATAATTCACCCCTCCACTTT.

The chain joins TRBV4-1 to TRBJ1-3; D is undetermined. V was clipped by 1 base and J by 4 bases, with 20 bases between them. Germline V gene data show CDR1 as MGHRA and CDR2 as YSYEKL. The CDR3 sequence is 18 residues long. The CDR3 spells CASSQGRARTTHGNTIYF. CDR3 bases: TGCGCCAGCAGCCAAGGTCGAGCACGAACCACCCACGGAAACACCATATATTTT.

V gene TRBV30 combines with J gene TRBJ1-3; D not resolved. This CDR3 spans 14 amino acids. The germline gives CDR1 GTSNPN, CDR2 SVGIG (reference sequence). V lost 0 bases and J lost 0, with 6 bases in between. The CDR3 sequence: CAWSVSHSGNTIYF. CDR3 nucleotides: TGTGCCTGGAGTGTATCCCACTCTGGAAACACCATATATTTT.

The chain joins TRBV6-5 to TRBJ1-2; possible D gene TRBD1, 5 bases. Trimming shortened V by 8 bases and J by 6 bases, and 22 bases separated the two germline ends. From germline, CDR1 is MNHEY and CDR2 SVGAGI. The CDR3 loop spans 15 amino acids. The CDR3 DNA sequence: TGTGCCAGCGCCTTCGGGACGTTTGGGAGGGATGGCTACACCTTC. Its protein is CASAFGTFGRDGYTF.

This clone was observed a single time. J is TRBJ2-1 and V is TRBV5-1; maybe TRBD2 (5 bases). V was shortened by 0 bases and J by 3 bases, with 10 bases between the two germline ends. This CDR3 is 15 amino acids long. Per germline, CDR1 SGHRS and CDR2 YFSETQ. As DNA, the CDR3 is TGCGCCAGCAGCTTGGGCGGGTTTAACTACAATGAGCAGTTCTTC. Its protein is CASSLGGFNYNEQFF.

This chain uses TRBV18 with TRBJ1-1; D gene ambiguous. This CDR3 spans 12 amino acids. In germline, CDR1 is KGHSH, CDR2 LQKENI. The V and J ends lost 3 bases and 10 bases respectively, with 12 bases between them. CDR3 nucleotides: TGTGCCAGCTCACCCGGGGAGGGTCTAGCTTTCTTT. Its translation is CASSPGEGLAFF.

The V call is TRBV5-1, the J call TRBJ2-3; 7 nucleotides line up with TRBD2. The CDR3 spans 14 residues. The trim removed 6 bases at V and 3 bases at J, leaving 7 bases unmatched. The germline CDR1 and CDR2 sequences are SGHRS and YFSETQ. The CDR3 sequence: CASTRGDVTDTQYF. Written as DNA, the CDR3 is TGCGCCAGCACTCGGGGGGACGTAACAGATACGCAGTATTTT.

The rearrangement links TRBV5-1 to TRBJ1-2; D not certain. From germline, CDR1 is SGHRS and CDR2 YFSETQ. V shed 1 base and J shed 0 bases, with 7 bases lying between them. The CDR3 covers 14 residues. The CDR3 spells CASSLRQANYGYTF. The CDR3 region has the DNA TGCGCCAGCAGCTTGAGGCAGGCTAACTATGGCTACACCTTC.

The V and J genes are TRBV6-5 and TRBJ1-2; no definite D call. Germline CDR1 is MNHEY and CDR2 is SVGAGI. The germline V and J ends were trimmed by 6 bases and 3 bases, with 14 bases remaining between them. The CDR3 runs to 14 residues. The CDR3, as DNA: TGTGCCAGCAGAATGGCGAGGGATGACTATGGCTACACCTTC. Protein product: CASRMARDDYGYTF.

The chain recombines TRBV5-1 with TRBJ2-3; 12 bases fit TRBD2. Germline CDR1 SGHRS, CDR2 YFSETQ. The trim removed 3 bases at V and 4 bases at J, leaving 0 bases unmatched. This CDR3 has 14 residues. The CDR3 DNA reads TGCGCCAGCAGCTCTAGCGGGGGGGCAGATACGCAGTATTTT. Translating gives CASSSSGGADTQYF.

This chain joins TRBV5-1 and TRBJ2-7; tentative D call: TRBD1 (6 bases). The germline V and J ends were trimmed by 4 bases and 4 bases, with 12 bases remaining between them. The CDR3 has 13 residues. The germline V gene encodes CDR1 SGHRS and CDR2 YFSETQ. CDR3 region: CASSNRDPYEQYF. The DNA of the CDR3 is TGCGCCAGCAGCAACAGGGACCCGTACGAGCAGTACTTC.

The chain combines TRBV6-1 with TRBJ1-5; no definite D call. The germline V gene has CDR1 MNHNS and CDR2 SASEGT. This CDR3 has 12 residues. Trimming stripped 2 bases from V and 6 bases from J, with 5 bases between. The CDR3 region has the DNA TGTGCCAGCAGTGAACTAGGTCAGCCCCAGCATTTT. Its translation is CASSELGQPQHF.